What follows are 16 T cell receptor beta chains derived from one specimen sequenced in a study of cytomegalovirus exposure and HLA in healthy donors. 13 Jbeta primers and 60 Vbeta primers were used for the PCR. Profiled with immunoSEQ multiplex PCR; TCRdb holds only in-frame clones, not every one. The sample yields about 150,000 clones, around 86% seen once. Sample: PBMCs. The receptors derive from a woman aged 50 to 60 in good health and CMV-seropositive.

This clone has just one count. This sequence joins TRBV11-3 and TRBJ2-2; no reliable D call. Germline values: CDR1 SGHNT, CDR2 YENEEA. The V end lost 3 bases, the J end lost 2 bases, and 4 bases lay between the germline ends. This CDR3 comprises 13 residues. The CDR3 loop is CASSLSNTGELFF. CDR3 coding DNA: TGTGCCAGCAGCTTGAGTAACACCGGGGAGCTGTTTTTT.

The chain links TRBV7-2 to TRBJ2-3; the match to TRBD1 covers 7 bases. After removal of 2 bases from V and 6 bases from J, the junction contained 8 bases not matched to a gene. CDR3 size: 15 residues. Germline assignment: CDR1 SGHTA and CDR2 FQGNSA. The CDR3 sequence: CASSLSTGVPDTQYF. The CDR3 DNA reads TGTGCCAGCAGCTTAAGTACAGGGGTTCCGGATACGCAGTATTTT.

The rearrangement joins TRBV6-6 to TRBJ1-1; D may be TRBD1 (5 bases). The germline gives CDR1 MNHNY, CDR2 SVGAGI (reference sequence). Trimming left V 6 bases short and J 0 bases short, with 17 bases between. The CDR3 has 16 residues. CDR3 DNA sequence: TGTGCCAGCAGGAACGCACTTAGGGGATTGAACACTGAAGCTTTCTTT. This translates into CASRNALRGLNTEAFF.

In its sample, this clone was seen once. The V and J genes are TRBV29-1 and TRBJ2-1, with 14 bases lining up with TRBD2. The V gene end was trimmed by 3 bases and the J gene end by 0 bases; junction bases not matched to a gene: 4. The CDR3 is 17 amino acids. Germline V gene data show CDR1 as SQVTM and CDR2 as ANQGSEA. The CDR3 sequence is CSVDGLAGGGSYNEQFF. The DNA for the CDR3 is TGCAGCGTTGACGGACTAGCGGGAGGAGGCTCCTACAATGAGCAGTTCTTC.

The rearrangement joins TRBV30 to TRBJ2-1, with TRBD2 matching 7 bases. V lost 3 bases to trimming and J lost 3 bases; unmatched junction nucleotides: 8. The CDR3 length is 15 residues. CDR1 is GTSNPN and CDR2 is SVGIG in the germline V gene (reference sequence). The CDR3 loop reads CAWSQQRGLYNEQFF. CDR3 nucleotides: TGTGCCTGGAGCCAACAGCGGGGACTCTACAATGAGCAGTTCTTC.

The chain recombines TRBV6-1 with TRBJ1-2; D is undetermined. The germline CDR1 and CDR2 sequences are MNHNS and SASEGT. V shed 4 bases and J shed 2 bases, with 20 bases lying between them. The CDR3 runs to 17 residues. As DNA, the CDR3 is TGTGCCAGCAGTGGGCCATCTGAGGGCCGTGGAAACTATGGCTACACCTTC. Translation gives CASSGPSEGRGNYGYTF.

V is TRBV20-1 and J is TRBJ1-1; D not resolved. Looked up from germline, CDR1 is DFQATT and CDR2 is SNEGSKA (reference sequence). The CDR3 covers 11 residues. Trimming removed 3 bases from V and 3 bases from J, with 5 bases in between. CDR3 in DNA: TGCAGTGCTAGGGCCTACACTGAAGCTTTCTTT. Translating gives CSARAYTEAFF.

The chain uses TRBV6-4 and TRBJ1-2; D possibly corresponds to TRBD1 (5 bases). The CDR3 is 16 residues long. Germline CDR1 and CDR2: MRHNA and SNTAGT. V was clipped by 5 bases and J by 5 bases, with 21 bases between them. The CDR3 spells CASSRRAVLRGYGYTF. The CDR3 coding sequence is TGTGCCAGCAGTCGCCGGGCCGTCTTAAGGGGTTATGGCTACACCTTC.

This rearrangement joins TRBV6-5 to TRBJ1-5; tentative D call: TRBD1 (6 bases). Trimming stripped 5 bases from V and 7 bases from J, with 18 bases between. Germline V gene data show CDR1 as MNHEY and CDR2 as SVGAGI. The CDR3 is 15 residues long. The CDR3 nucleotides read TGTGCCAGCAGTAGGGAGGGGGGGAATTGGCAGCCCCAGCATTTT. Its protein product is CASSREGGNWQPQHF.

The chain links TRBV2 to TRBJ1-5; D may be TRBD1 (5 bases). Trimming left V 2 bases short and J 3 bases short, with 17 bases between. The CDR3 is 17 residues long. The germline V gene encodes CDR1 SNHLY and CDR2 FYNNEI. This chain's CDR3 is CASSESRGGNLNQPQHF. The DNA of the CDR3 is TGTGCCAGCAGTGAATCCCGCGGGGGAAACCTCAATCAGCCCCAGCATTTT.

The genes are TRBV7-2 and TRBJ1-5; 7 nucleotides line up with TRBD1. Trimming took 7 bases from V and 0 from J; bases not matched to a gene: 9. Per germline, CDR1 SGHTA and CDR2 FQGNSA. This CDR3 comprises 16 residues. The CDR3 spells CASNIRGPYSNQPQHF. In DNA, the CDR3 is TGTGCCAGCAACATAAGGGGGCCTTATAGCAATCAGCCCCAGCATTTT.

This chain links TRBV7-2 with TRBJ2-5; weak D call: TRBD1 (5 bases). Germline CDR1 and CDR2: SGHTA and FQGNSA. Trimming left V 2 bases short and J 2 bases short, with 12 bases between. The CDR3 is 15 amino acids. The CDR3 spells CASSLQRQPQETQYF. The DNA for the CDR3 is TGTGCCAGCAGCTTACAGCGACAGCCACAAGAGACCCAGTACTTC.

The V call is TRBV9, the J call TRBJ2-1; D is perhaps TRBD2 (5 bases). V lost 4 bases to trimming and J lost 3 bases, with 5 bases between them. Germline V gene data show CDR1 as SGDLS and CDR2 as YYNGEE. This CDR3 has 12 residues. CDR3 sequence reads: CASSRDYNEQFF. CDR3 bases: TGTGCCAGCAGCCGGGACTACAATGAGCAGTTCTTC.

This clone was counted between two and nine times. V usage is TRBV4-2 and J usage is TRBJ1-3, with D perhaps TRBD1 (5 bases). The CDR3 spans 13 residues. Trimming took 8 bases from V and 0 from J, leaving 8 bases between them. In germline, CDR1 is LGHNA, CDR2 YNFKEQ. In nucleotides, the CDR3 is TGTGCCAGCCTCGGGGGCTCTGGAAACACCATATATTTT. Protein product: CASLGGSGNTIYF.

This rearrangement joins TRBV10-2 to TRBJ2-1; 9 nucleotides agree with TRBD1. CDR3 length equals 15 residues. Trimming cost V 7 bases and J 0 bases; bases outside gene matches: 4. Germline V gene sequence: CDR1 WSHSY, CDR2 SAAADI. CDR3 sequence (DNA): TGCGCCAGCATACCGGGACAGGGCTCCTACAATGAGCAGTTCTTC. Translation gives CASIPGQGSYNEQFF.

This chain joins TRBV7-9 and TRBJ1-1; the match to TRBD1 covers 10 bases. With 8 bases clipped from V and 0 bases from J, the junction kept 6 bases outside the gene matches. The V gene's germline CDR1 is SEHNR and CDR2 FQNEAQ (reference sequence). CDR3 length: 15 amino acids. CDR3 region: CASRGQGTLNTEAFF. CDR3 nucleotide sequence: TGTGCCAGCCGGGGACAGGGGACGTTGAACACTGAAGCTTTCTTT.